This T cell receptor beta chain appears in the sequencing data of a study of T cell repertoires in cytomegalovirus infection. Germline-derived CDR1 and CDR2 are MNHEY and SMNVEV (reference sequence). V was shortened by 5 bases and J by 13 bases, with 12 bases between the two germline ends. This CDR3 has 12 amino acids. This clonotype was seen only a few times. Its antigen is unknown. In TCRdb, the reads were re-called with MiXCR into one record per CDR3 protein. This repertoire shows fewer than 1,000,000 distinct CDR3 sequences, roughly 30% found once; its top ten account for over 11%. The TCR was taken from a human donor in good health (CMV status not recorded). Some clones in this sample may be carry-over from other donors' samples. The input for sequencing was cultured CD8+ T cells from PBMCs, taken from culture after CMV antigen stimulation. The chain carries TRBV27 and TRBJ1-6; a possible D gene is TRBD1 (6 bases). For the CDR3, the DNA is TGTGCCAGCAGTCCGCAGGGGATCCCCCTCCACTTT. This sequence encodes CASSPQGIPLHF.